A single sample is the source of the 9 T cell receptor beta chains below, sequenced in a study of blood T cell repertoires in COVID-19. Here immunoSEQ multiplex PCR was the method, and the copy in TCRdb shows in-frame clones only, minus some. The sample has fewer than 90,000 clones; more than 90% are singletons. The sample was peripheral blood. These receptors were obtained from a human donor with active COVID-19. The donor label of this sample is uncertain.

The sample holds a few counts of this clone. The J gene is TRBJ2-1, the V gene TRBV27; 12 positions match TRBD1. This CDR3 is built from 17 residues. Germline-derived CDR1 and CDR2 are MNHEY and SMNVEV (reference sequence). V shed 5 bases, J shed 3 bases, and the junction held 8 bases outside the gene matches. The CDR3 sequence: CASSLKRDRGLYNEQFF. The CDR3 DNA is TGTGCCAGCAGTCTCAAGCGGGACAGGGGGCTCTACAATGAGCAGTTCTTC.

Only one count was recorded for this clone. The chain recombines TRBV21-1 with TRBJ2-2; TRBD2, the table's D call, was not compared with the DNA. TRBV21-1 is termed a pseudogene. The CDR3 consists of 15 residues. The CDR3 spells CASSKGGMSTGELFF. Here the CDR3 DNA reads TGTGCCAGCAGCAAAGGAGGGATGAGCACCGGGGAGCTGTTTTTT.

The V call is TRBV28, the J call TRBJ2-7, with D maybe TRBD1 (6 bases). CDR3 size: 14 residues. Germline V gene sequence: CDR1 MDHEN, CDR2 SYDVKM. V was clipped by 3 bases and J by 0 bases, with 9 bases between them. Here the CDR3 reads CASSFQGSSYEQYF. The CDR3 DNA sequence: TGTGCCAGCAGTTTTCAGGGGAGCTCCTACGAGCAGTACTTC. Based on the CDR3 plus reference TRBV28 and TRBJ2-7, the full variable domain is DVKVTQSSRYLVKRTGEKVFLECVQDMDHENMFWYRQDPGLGLRLIYFSYDVKMKEKGDIPEGYSVSREKKERFSLILESASTNQTSMYLCASSFQGSSYEQYFGPGTRLTVT.

This chain connects TRBV5-6 to TRBJ2-2, with a tentative D call TRBD1 (6 bases). In germline, CDR1 is SGHDT, CDR2 YYEEEE. The CDR3 contains 15 residues. V was cut by 4 bases and J by 0 bases, with 10 bases left in between. CDR3 in amino acids: CASSRGHTNTGELFF. Here the CDR3 DNA reads TGTGCCAGCAGCAGGGGACATACGAACACCGGGGAGCTGTTTTTT.

This clone was picked up one time. The rearrangement uses TRBV6-2 or TRBV6-3 and TRBJ2-1, with 9 bases lining up with TRBD2. CDR3 length: 16 amino acids. With V trimmed by 6 bases and J by 5 bases, 11 bases remained unmatched. Germline CDR1 MNHEY, CDR2 SVGEGT. The CDR3 here is CASSPPSGGFNNEQFF. The CDR3 nucleotides read TGTGCCAGCAGCCCTCCCAGCGGGGGGTTTAACAATGAGCAGTTCTTC.

V and J are TRBV20-1 and TRBJ1-2; D remains ambiguous. The ends were cut back, 4 bases at V and 12 bases at J, with 6 bases in the middle. Germline CDR1 and CDR2: DFQATT and SNEGSKA (reference sequence). The CDR3 has 8 amino acids. The CDR3 loop reads CSANENTF. The CDR3 region has the DNA TGCAGTGCTAACGAGAACACCTTC.

V gene TRBV24-1 combines with J gene TRBJ1-3; D ambiguous. The CDR3 consists of 16 residues. The germline V gene has CDR1 KGHDR and CDR2 SFDVKD. V lost 7 bases to trimming and J lost 0 bases, with 15 bases between them. The CDR3 spells CATSRTEGSSGNTIYF. The CDR3, as DNA: TGTGCCACCAGCAGAACCGAAGGGAGCTCTGGAAACACCATATATTTT.

The V and J genes are TRBV6-1 and TRBJ2-1, with 7 bases that match TRBD1. J lost 9 bases, V lost 4 bases, and 15 bases had no gene match. CDR3 size: 16 residues. Looked up from germline, CDR1 is MNHNS and CDR2 is SASEGT. The CDR3 region has the DNA TGTGCCAGCAGTGGTACAGGGGTTAACCGCCTGGGTGAGCAGTTCTTC. Its translation is CASSGTGVNRLGEQFF.

V is TRBV20-1 and J is TRBJ2-7; D perhaps matches TRBD2 (6 bases). The CDR3 extends over 14 amino acids. Per germline, CDR1 DFQATT and CDR2 SNEGSKA (reference sequence). V lost 3 bases and J 5 bases, leaving 17 bases between the germline ends. The CDR3: CSASRLVFNDEQYF. Written as DNA, the CDR3 is TGCAGTGCTAGTAGACTAGTCTTTAACGACGAGCAGTACTTC.